This TCR beta chain comes out of a study of OX40 agonist ivuxolimab in advanced cancers. Data came from immunoSEQ multiplex PCR; TCRdb stores just in-frame clones and leaves some out. The table lists approximately 74,000 clones, over 70% of them singletons. Trimming removed 1 base from V and 7 bases from J, with 13 bases in between. CDR1 is MGHRA and CDR2 is YSYEKL in the germline V gene. The CDR3 runs to 14 residues. The TCR originated in an adult with an advanced solid tumor such as melanoma, head and neck, liver or kidney cancer. The rearrangement joins TRBV4-1 to TRBJ1-2; possible D gene TRBD1, 6 bases. Sample: CD4+ or CD8+ T cells sorted from blood, taken in a trial of the OX40 agonist ivuxolimab. The DNA for the CDR3 is TGCGCCAGCAGCCAAGTTTCAGGGGCGGGTGGCTACACCTTC. This sequence encodes CASSQVSGAGGYTF.